A single sample is the source of the 29 T cell receptor beta chains below, sequenced in a study of blood T cell repertoires in COVID-19. Assay used: immunoSEQ multiplex PCR; TCRdb lists only in-frame clones, some missing. The sample records about 200,000 clones, around 82% being singletons. The sample consisted of PBMCs or T cells enriched from blood (not recorded which). These receptors were taken from a man between 35 and 55 years old who had recovered from COVID-19.

The V call is TRBV28, the J call TRBJ2-7; the match to TRBD1 covers 9 bases. This CDR3 has 14 amino acids. J was trimmed by 6 bases and V by 7 bases; bases with no gene match: 10. Germline CDR1 MDHEN, CDR2 SYDVKM. CDR3 residues: CASISGQGIGEQYF. The CDR3, as DNA: TGTGCCAGCATATCGGGACAGGGTATAGGCGAGCAGTACTTC.

This chain joins TRBV5-5 and TRBJ2-7; 10 nucleotides line up with TRBD1. The V gene end was trimmed by 2 bases and the J gene end by 5 bases; junction bases not matched to a gene: 4. The CDR3 loop spans 14 amino acids. Looked up from germline, CDR1 is SGHKS and CDR2 is YYEKEE (reference sequence). This chain's CDR3 is CASSFDRGLNEQYF. CDR3 bases: TGTGCCAGCAGCTTCGACAGGGGGCTTAACGAGCAGTACTTC.

CDR3 sequence reads: CASSQRYSVSEKLFF. For the CDR3, the DNA is TGCGCCAGCAGCCAAAGATACAGTGTAAGCGAAAAACTGTTTTTT. The chain recombines TRBV4-3 with TRBJ1-4; D gene ambiguous. V lost 2 bases to trimming and J lost 8 bases, with 15 bases between them. CDR3 length equals 15 residues. Germline loops: CDR1 LGHNA, CDR2 YSLEER.

This clone was picked up a small number of times. The rearrangement joins TRBV7-9 to TRBJ2-7, with D maybe TRBD2 (6 bases). The length of the CDR3 is 14 residues. V was cut by 5 bases and J by 8 bases, with 19 bases left in between. Germline V CDR1 and CDR2: SEHNR, FQNEAQ (reference sequence). The CDR3 DNA reads TGTGCCAGCAGCCGAGCGGGCGGGAAGGGTAAGCAGTACTTC. It is translated as CASSRAGGKGKQYF.

This clone has more than one count but fewer than ten. The genes are TRBV4-2 and TRBJ1-4; TRBD1 matches at 7 bases. The CDR3 extends over 17 amino acids. The V and J ends lost 1 base and 8 bases, in that order; junction bases with no gene match: 13. Germline lookup yields CDR1 LGHNA and CDR2 YNFKEQ. Here the CDR3 reads CASSQVGEGAHTEKLFF. CDR3 DNA: TGTGCCAGCAGCCAAGTTGGTGAGGGGGCGCATACGGAAAAACTGTTTTTT.

The V and J genes are TRBV6-5 and TRBJ2-3; 9 nucleotides match TRBD1. V lost 4 bases and J lost 1; bases outside the gene matches: 6. This CDR3 comprises 16 residues. CDR1 and CDR2 (germline): MNHEY, SVGAGI. CDR3 sequence (DNA): TGTGCCAGCAGTTCCACCGGGACAGGGCGCACAGATACGCAGTATTTT. This translates into CASSSTGTGRTDTQYF.

The rearrangement joins TRBV7-2 to TRBJ1-2, with D unclear. The CDR3 runs to 15 residues. The V gene's germline CDR1 is SGHTA and CDR2 FQGNSA. V was cut by 1 base and J by 0 bases, with 9 bases left in between. CDR3 DNA: TGTGCCAGCAGCTTAGTTAGCGGATCTAACTATGGCTACACCTTC. Translating it yields CASSLVSGSNYGYTF.

V and J are TRBV5-1 and TRBJ1-6; TRBD1 matches at 8 bases. The CDR3 spans 15 residues. With V trimmed by 4 bases and J by 7 bases, 7 bases remained unmatched. Germline loops: CDR1 SGHRS, CDR2 YFSETQ. The CDR3 nucleotides are TGCGCCAGCAGCGGCCCGACAGGGGCGAATTCACCCCTCCACTTT. Encoded protein: CASSGPTGANSPLHF.

The V gene is TRBV11-3, the J gene TRBJ2-5; 8 bases align to TRBD1. Germline values: CDR1 SGHNT, CDR2 YENEEA. CDR3 length equals 17 residues. The J segment lost 3 bases and the V segment lost 1 base, leaving 10 bases of the junction unmatched. Here the CDR3 reads CASSLGLTTGAEETQYF. The CDR3 region has the DNA TGTGCCAGCAGCTTAGGGCTCACGACAGGGGCCGAAGAGACCCAGTACTTC. Full variable domain (outside the CDR3, taken from reference TRBV11-3 and TRBJ2-5): EAGVVQSPRYKIIEKKQPVAFWCNPISGHNTLYWYLQNLGQGPELLIRYENEEAVDDSQLPKDRFSAERLKGVDSTLKIQPAELGDSAVYLCASSLGLTTGAEETQYFGPGTRLLVL.

The rearrangement links TRBV7-9 to TRBJ2-7, with a tentative D call TRBD2 (6 bases). Germline V gene sequence: CDR1 SEHNR, CDR2 FQNEAQ (reference sequence). V dropped 0 bases and J dropped 0 bases, with 6 bases sitting between them. The CDR3 length is 14 residues. The CDR3 nucleotides read TGTGCCAGCAGCTTAGCGGGGGGCTCCTACGAGCAGTACTTC. Protein: CASSLAGGSYEQYF.

The rearrangement joins TRBV29-1 to TRBJ1-2; 7 nucleotides match TRBD1. Germline CDR1 and CDR2: SQVTM and ANQGSEA. The CDR3 loop spans 13 amino acids. Trimming removed 7 bases from V and 0 bases from J; junction bases left unmatched: 5. In DNA form, the CDR3 reads TGCAGCGCCGGACAGGAAGCTAACTATGGCTACACCTTC. This encodes CSAGQEANYGYTF.

CDR3 nucleotide sequence: TGTGCCAGCAGCTTAGAACAGGGTCATTCACCCCTCCACTTT. Its protein is CASSLEQGHSPLHF. The chain couples TRBV7-6 to TRBJ1-6, with a tentative D call TRBD1 (6 bases). CDR3 size: 14 residues. The germline V and J ends were trimmed by 1 base and 8 bases, with 9 bases remaining between them. The germline CDR1 and CDR2 sequences are SGHVS and FNYEAQ.

The CDR3 protein is CASRTTGAPLFF. Written as DNA, the CDR3 is TGTGCCAGCAGGACTACGGGTGCTCCTTTGTTCTTC. The genes are TRBV27 and TRBJ2-1; TRBD2 is a possible D gene (5 bases). CDR3 length equals 12 residues. The germline V gene has CDR1 MNHEY and CDR2 SMNVEV (reference sequence). Trimming left V 6 bases short and J 15 bases short, with 18 bases between.

The chain combines TRBV5-4 with TRBJ1-1, with D tentatively TRBD1 (5 bases). The CDR3 has 16 amino acids. Germline CDR1 is SGHNT and CDR2 is YYREEE (reference sequence). Between the trimmed V and J ends, which lost 4 bases and 0 bases, there was a span of 16 bases. Here the CDR3 DNA reads TGTGCCAGCAGCCCAGGAAGACGGGGGATGAACACTGAAGCTTTCTTT. Its translation: CASSPGRRGMNTEAFF.

This chain uses TRBV7-9 with TRBJ2-7, with D possibly matching TRBD2 (6 bases). This CDR3 comprises 16 residues. V shed 0 bases and J shed 2 bases, with 14 bases lying between them. Germline CDR1 reads SEHNR; CDR2 reads FQNEAQ (reference sequence). This CDR3 is CASSLAVGGTTYEQYF. As DNA, the CDR3 is TGTGCCAGCAGCTTAGCCGTTGGGGGGACGACCTACGAGCAGTACTTC.

The CDR3 is CATSTRTGTPGGYEQYF. CDR3 DNA: TGTGCCACCAGCACTAGAACCGGGACTCCCGGCGGCTACGAGCAGTACTTC. The chain has TRBV15 and TRBJ2-7, with D possibly matching TRBD2 (6 bases). The CDR3 has 17 residues. Trimming cost V 4 bases and J 3 bases, with 22 bases left between them. Germline V gene data show CDR1 as LNHNV and CDR2 as YYDKDF (reference sequence).

The chain combines TRBV7-9 with TRBJ2-2; 8 bases align to TRBD2. Trimming took 0 bases from V and 3 from J; bases not matched to a gene: 3. From germline, CDR1 is SEHNR and CDR2 FQNEAQ (reference sequence). The CDR3 extends over 16 amino acids. For the CDR3, the DNA is TGTGCCAGCAGCTTAGCGGTAGCGGGGTACACCGGGGAGCTGTTTTTT. The encoded protein is CASSLAVAGYTGELFF.

The chain links TRBV5-1 to TRBJ1-2; the D is unclear. Germline lookup yields CDR1 SGHRS and CDR2 YFSETQ. V was clipped by 1 base and J by 3 bases, with 13 bases between them. The CDR3 is 15 residues long. CDR3 in amino acids: CASSLSGKNDYGYTF. The DNA of the CDR3 is TGCGCCAGCAGCTTGTCAGGCAAGAATGACTATGGCTACACCTTC.

This clone was observed a handful of times. The gene calls are TRBV7-2 and TRBJ1-2; D possibly corresponds to TRBD1 (5 bases). V was clipped by 1 base and J by 7 bases, with 10 bases between them. Germline V gene data show CDR1 as SGHTA and CDR2 as FQGNSA. The CDR3 runs 13 residues. CDR3 protein: CASSLDWQGGYTF. The CDR3 DNA sequence: TGTGCCAGCAGCTTAGACTGGCAGGGTGGCTACACCTTC.

This rearrangement joins TRBV5-1 to TRBJ2-2; 8 bases match TRBD1. Germline CDR1 and CDR2: SGHRS and YFSETQ. The CDR3 runs 15 residues. Losses at the gene ends were 4 bases for V and 4 bases for J; bases not matched to a gene: 6. The chain's CDR3 is CASSQRTGSTGELFF. DNA of the CDR3: TGCGCCAGCAGCCAAAGGACAGGGAGCACCGGGGAGCTGTTTTTT.

The chain uses TRBV12-3 or TRBV12-4 and TRBJ1-2, with TRBD1 identical over 7 bases. J was trimmed by 7 bases and V by 7 bases; bases with no gene match: 9. The CDR3 totals 13 residues. The CDR3 sequence: CASTYTWTGGYTF. The CDR3 DNA reads as TGTGCCAGCACTTACACGTGGACAGGTGGCTACACCTTC.

The chain carries TRBV11-2 and TRBJ2-1; 9 nucleotides align to TRBD2. Unmatched junction bases numbered 11, after V lost 3 bases and J lost 5 bases. CDR1 SGHAT and CDR2 FQNNGV come from the germline V gene. The CDR3 has 17 residues. The CDR3 protein is CASSFTALAGSHNEQFF. The CDR3 bases are TGTGCCAGCAGCTTTACCGCCCTAGCGGGGTCCCACAATGAGCAGTTCTTC.

The chain employs TRBV18 and TRBJ1-2, with 9 bases aligning to TRBD1. Looked up from germline, CDR1 is KGHSH and CDR2 is LQKENI. The CDR3 is 15 residues long. Trimming took 3 bases from V and 5 from J; bases not matched to a gene: 7. The CDR3 DNA reads as TGTGCCAGCTCACCCGCACAGGGGGCAAAGTATGGCTACACCTTC. Its translation is CASSPAQGAKYGYTF.

The genes are TRBV5-6 and TRBJ2-5; TRBD2 might be the D (6 bases). The V and J ends lost 3 bases and 4 bases respectively, with 19 bases between them. This CDR3 has 16 residues. Looked up from germline, CDR1 is SGHDT and CDR2 is YYEEEE. CDR3 in DNA: TGTGCCAGCAGCTCAGAGCGGGTCGGACGAGCAGAGACCCAGTACTTC. It is translated as CASSSERVGRAETQYF.

In this sample, this clone turned up a few times. The chain recombines TRBV30 with TRBJ1-6; D is unclear. With 0 bases removed from V and 9 bases from J, the gap between germline ends came to 15 bases. The CDR3 is made up of 15 amino acids. The germline gives CDR1 GTSNPN, CDR2 SVGIG (reference sequence). CDR3 amino acids: CAWSVNQVEISPLHF. CDR3 nucleotide sequence: TGTGCCTGGAGTGTCAATCAGGTGGAAATTTCACCCCTCCACTTT.

The rearrangement links TRBV2 to TRBJ1-2; 7 nucleotides match TRBD1. The CDR3 length is 14 residues. The germline gives CDR1 SNHLY, CDR2 FYNNEI. Trimming removed 6 bases from V and 4 bases from J; junction bases left unmatched: 8. In DNA, the CDR3 is TGTGCCAGCAGGAGTCCCGGACAGGCCTATGGCTACACCTTC. Translated: CASRSPGQAYGYTF.

The genes are TRBV3-1 (or the pseudogene TRBV3-2) and TRBJ1-1, with a tentative D call TRBD1 (6 bases). This CDR3 is 15 amino acids long. V was shortened by 1 base and J by 0 bases, with 9 bases between the two germline ends. Germline V gives CDR1 LGHDT, CDR2 YNNKEL (reference sequence). The CDR3 DNA follows: TGTGCCAGCAGCCAAGGGGGGACAATGAACACTGAAGCTTTCTTT. It specifies CASSQGGTMNTEAFF.

The V call is TRBV7-9, the J call TRBJ1-1; maybe TRBD1 (5 bases). The ends were cut back, 3 bases at V and 1 base at J, with 18 bases in the middle. CDR1 is SEHNR and CDR2 is FQNEAQ in the germline V gene (reference sequence). The length of the CDR3 is 17 residues. Here the CDR3 reads CASSLSIWGQPNTEAFF. In DNA form, the CDR3 reads TGTGCCAGCAGCTTGAGTATTTGGGGCCAGCCGAACACTGAAGCTTTCTTT.

The chain joins TRBV10-2 to TRBJ2-1, with TRBD2 identical over 9 bases. CDR1 WSHSY and CDR2 SAAADI come from the germline V gene. With 2 bases clipped from V and 0 bases from J, the junction kept 11 bases outside the gene matches. CDR3 length: 19 amino acids. CDR3 coding DNA: TGCGCCAGCAGTGAGGGTCTTAGCGGGGGCCGTAGCTCCTACAATGAGCAGTTCTTC. This translates into CASSEGLSGGRSSYNEQFF.